These 21 T cell receptor beta chains originate from one sample sequenced in a study of glioma-infiltrating T cells after dendritic cell vaccination. Time point here: after dendritic cell vaccination, including at tumor progression/relapse. Some clones are missing from TCRdb's copy, which holds only in-frame ones; the method was immunoSEQ multiplex PCR. The sample includes 100,000 or so clones, 90% of them seen just once. Source: blood, taken after dendritic cell vaccination. The receptors stem from a human donor with glioblastoma.

The chain joins TRBV7-6 to TRBJ2-5; weak D call: TRBD2 (7 bases). The CDR3 is 15 amino acids. CDR1 is SGHVS and CDR2 is FNYEAQ in the germline V gene. With 5 bases removed from V and 4 bases from J, the gap between germline ends came to 17 bases. The CDR3: CASSPRQRGGETQYF. DNA for the CDR3: TGTGCCAGCAGCCCACGACAAAGGGGGGGAGAGACCCAGTACTTC.

This clone was detected a few times. V is TRBV4-1 and J is TRBJ2-2, with 12 nucleotides matching TRBD2. Trimming took 1 base from V and 4 from J; bases not matched to a gene: 10. This CDR3 region has 19 residues. The germline V gene has CDR1 MGHRA and CDR2 YSYEKL. CDR3 sequence: CASSQGGLAGGPSTGELFF. CDR3 nucleotides: TGCGCCAGCAGCCAAGGCGGCCTAGCGGGAGGGCCCAGCACCGGGGAGCTGTTTTTT.

The chain recombines TRBV4-1 with TRBJ2-7, with 11 bases matching TRBD2. The V gene's germline CDR1 is MGHRA and CDR2 YSYEKL. The CDR3 has 20 residues. V shed 0 bases and J 0 bases; nucleotides not matched to a gene: 13. The CDR3 sequence is CASSQEGASGGNSHSYEQYF. The CDR3 nucleotides are TGCGCCAGCAGCCAAGAAGGCGCTAGCGGGGGGAACTCTCACTCCTACGAGCAGTACTTC.

The chain employs TRBV5-1 and TRBJ2-7; TRBD1 matches at 7 bases. The ends lost 0 bases at V and 6 bases at J; junction bases unmatched: 6. This CDR3 comprises 14 residues. Germline-derived CDR1 and CDR2 are SGHRS and YFSETQ. For the CDR3, the DNA is TGCGCCAGCAGCTTGGAAGCAGGGGGTAGCGAGCAGTACTTC. Amino acid sequence: CASSLEAGGSEQYF.

The genes are TRBV25-1 and TRBJ1-2; TRBD1 matches 8 bases. This CDR3 spans 13 amino acids. CDR1 and CDR2 (germline): MGHDK, SYGVNS. Losses at the gene ends were 5 bases for V and 4 bases for J; bases not matched to a gene: 3. CDR3 sequence (DNA): TGTGCCAGCAGTAAAACAGGGGGCTATGGCTACACCTTC. It encodes CASSKTGGYGYTF.

J is TRBJ2-7 and V is TRBV18, with 9 bases matching TRBD2. The germline V gene has CDR1 KGHSH and CDR2 LQKENI. V lost 3 bases and J lost 10; bases outside the gene matches: 10. The CDR3 is made up of 14 amino acids. The CDR3, as DNA: TGTGCCAGCTCACCTAGCCTCGGACTAGCGAAACAGTACTTC. It yields the protein CASSPSLGLAKQYF.

The V call is TRBV10-2, the J call TRBJ2-7; 14 positions agree with TRBD2. V shed 7 bases and J 2 bases; nucleotides not matched to a gene: 10. Germline CDR1 and CDR2: WSHSY and SAAADI. The CDR3 totals 17 residues. The CDR3 is CASTLIGLAGGAYEQYF. The CDR3 DNA reads as TGCGCCAGCACCCTAATAGGACTAGCGGGGGGAGCCTACGAGCAGTACTTC.

The rearrangement joins TRBV13 to TRBJ2-3; no clear D. From germline, CDR1 is PRHDT and CDR2 FYEKMQ (reference sequence). The V gene lost 0 bases and the J gene lost 8 bases, with 9 bases spanning the gap. CDR3 size: 13 residues. The CDR3 nucleotides are TGTGCCAGCAGCTTAGGCGGAGCCGGTACGCAGTATTTT. Protein product: CASSLGGAGTQYF.

The J gene is TRBJ1-5, the V gene TRBV4-1; 7 positions agree with TRBD1. The CDR3 totals 17 residues. Germline trimming cut 3 bases from V and 2 bases from J; bases unmatched to any gene: 10. The germline V gene encodes CDR1 MGHRA and CDR2 YSYEKL. CDR3 nucleotides: TGCGCCAGCAGCCATCGACAGGGTAACTTGGGCAATCAGCCCCAGCATTTT. Translation gives CASSHRQGNLGNQPQHF.

The J gene is TRBJ1-1, the V gene TRBV19, with 8 bases matching TRBD1. Germline lookup yields CDR1 LNHDA and CDR2 SQIVND (reference sequence). This CDR3 is 16 amino acids long. With 3 bases clipped from V and 5 bases from J, the junction kept 11 bases outside the gene matches. CDR3 sequence reads: CASSISRGLDVTEAFF. Here the CDR3 DNA reads TGTGCCAGTAGTATCAGCAGGGGGCTGGATGTAACTGAAGCTTTCTTT. The full variable domain, with the rest looked up from reference TRBV19 and TRBJ1-1, is DGGITQSPKYLFRKEGQNVTLSCEQNLNHDAMYWYRQDPGQGLRLIYYSQIVNDFQKGDIAEGYSVSREKKESFPLTVTSAQKNPTAFYLCASSISRGLDVTEAFFGQGTRLTVV.

The V and J genes are TRBV5-1 and TRBJ2-1; 8 bases align to TRBD2. Germline CDR1 SGHRS, CDR2 YFSETQ. The CDR3 is 14 amino acids. V trimming: 9 bases; J trimming: 6 bases; junction bases outside the gene matches: 11. In DNA, the CDR3 is TGCGCCACTCGGGACGCCAGCGGGAGCAATGAGCAGTTCTTC. Translated, it gives CATRDASGSNEQFF.

The chain has TRBV5-1 and TRBJ2-3, with 8 bases lining up with TRBD2. Losses at the gene ends were 2 bases for V and 0 bases for J; bases not matched to a gene: 5. CDR3 length equals 16 residues. Germline CDR1 and CDR2: SGHRS and YFSETQ. CDR3 region: CASSLSIAGSTDTQYF. As DNA, the CDR3 is TGCGCCAGCAGCTTATCAATAGCGGGGAGCACAGATACGCAGTATTTT.

The chain employs TRBV25-1 and TRBJ1-1; maybe TRBD1 (5 bases). Trimming cost V 3 bases and J 0 bases, with 8 bases left between them. Germline CDR1 and CDR2: MGHDK and SYGVNS. This CDR3 is built from 14 residues. CDR3 nucleotide sequence: TGTGCCAGCAGTGATGGGGCTTTGAACACTGAAGCTTTCTTT. Residues: CASSDGALNTEAFF.

The rearrangement joins TRBV5-5 to TRBJ2-7; 9 nucleotides align to TRBD1. The CDR3 spans 13 residues. Trimming took 7 bases from V and 6 from J; bases not matched to a gene: 8. Per the germline V gene, CDR1 is SGHKS and CDR2 is YYEKEE (reference sequence). DNA for the CDR3: TGTGCCAGCTGCCGGACAGGGGATGGCGAGCAGTACTTC. Protein sequence: CASCRTGDGEQYF.

In the case of this clone: Other nucleotide sequences in the sample specify the same CDR3. The chain uses TRBV7-8 and TRBJ1-2, with D unresolved. The CDR3 length is 15 residues. From germline, CDR1 is SGHVS and CDR2 FQNEAQ. Trimming cost V 2 bases and J 4 bases, with 14 bases left between them. The DNA for the CDR3 is TGTGCCAGCAGCTTATTTGGCGAGGCGGCCTATGGCTACACCTTC. Protein sequence: CASSLFGEAAYGYTF.

Here the CDR3 reads CASSNFTGRGMFF. In DNA, the CDR3 is TGTGCCAGCAGTAACTTCACGGGTCGGGGGATGTTTTTT. This sequence joins TRBV25-1 and TRBJ1-4; D may be TRBD1 (5 bases). The CDR3 covers 13 residues. The germline V gene has CDR1 MGHDK and CDR2 SYGVNS. The V and J ends lost 5 bases and 15 bases respectively, with 19 bases between them.

The chain has TRBV5-6 and TRBJ1-1; no firm D call. There are 11 residues in the CDR3. The V end was cut by 4 bases, the J end by 11 bases, with 12 bases between. CDR1 and CDR2 from the germline V gene are SGHDT and YYEEEE. CDR3: CASSVGSLAFF. CDR3 DNA sequence: TGTGCCAGCAGCGTTGGGAGCCTTGCTTTCTTT. The full variable domain, in which reference TRBV5-6 and TRBJ1-1 provide the parts outside the CDR3, is DAGVTQSPTHLIKTRGQQVTLRCSPKSGHDTVSWYQQALGQGPQFIFQYYEEEERQRGNFPDRFSGHQFPNYSSELNVNALLLGDSALYLCASSVGSLAFFGQGTRLTVV.

The genes are TRBV5-1 and TRBJ1-1; 9 nucleotides agree with TRBD1. Trimming took 2 bases from V and 1 from J; bases not matched to a gene: 3. This CDR3 spans 15 amino acids. Germline-derived CDR1 and CDR2 are SGHRS and YFSETQ. CDR3 protein: CASSFSGQGNTEAFF. CDR3 coding DNA: TGCGCCAGCAGCTTCTCGGGACAGGGGAACACTGAAGCTTTCTTT.

V and J are TRBV12-5 and TRBJ1-6, with unresolved D. The germline CDR1 and CDR2 sequences are LGHNT and FRNRAP. The CDR3 spans 22 residues. V was pared by 3 bases and J by 3 bases, with 30 bases between. CDR3 coding DNA: TGTGCTAGTGGTTTTTTGGGGTCATTGGGAGCCCCCACGGCGAACTATAATTCACCCCTCCACTTT. As protein: CASGFLGSLGAPTANYNSPLHF.

J is TRBJ2-7 and V is TRBV9; D is undetermined. Trimming took 3 bases from V and 4 from J, leaving 11 bases between them. This CDR3 is 13 amino acids long. CDR1 is SGDLS and CDR2 is YYNGEE in the germline V gene. CDR3 loop: CASSAAPGYEQYF. In nucleotides, the CDR3 is TGTGCCAGCAGCGCCGCCCCAGGATACGAGCAGTACTTC.

This clone came up once. The chain carries TRBV7-6 and TRBJ2-7; possible D gene TRBD2, 5 bases. Trimming stripped 5 bases from V and 0 bases from J, with 11 bases between. Germline V gene lookup returns CDR1 SGHVS and CDR2 FNYEAQ. The CDR3 spans 14 residues. The CDR3 protein is CASSPAGDSYEQYF. CDR3 bases: TGTGCCAGCAGCCCGGCGGGCGACTCCTACGAGCAGTACTTC. The full variable domain, completed using reference TRBV7-6 and TRBJ2-7, is GAGVSQSPRYKVTKRGQDVALRCDPISGHVSLYWYRQALGQGPEFLTYFNYEAQQDKSGLPNDRFSAERPEGSISTLTIQRTEQRDSAMYRCASSPAGDSYEQYFGPGTRLTVT.